This T cell receptor (beta chain) was sequenced for a study of T cell changes during pregnancy in multiple sclerosis. Trimming removed 0 bases from V and 3 bases from J; junction bases left unmatched: 2. The CDR3 extends over 15 amino acids. The germline gives CDR1 SGDLS, CDR2 YYNGEE. Repertoires were generated with immunoSEQ multiplex PCR, while TCRdb's copy carries only in-frame clones and drops some. Of about 86,000 clones in the sample, under 95% are singletons; the top ten hold around 1.8%. The sample was peripheral blood, taken in the first trimester of pregnancy. This rearrangement joins TRBV9 to TRBJ1-4, with 7 bases that match TRBD1. This TCR was sampled from a female donor in good health, enrolled as a control in a pregnancy study. CDR3 sequence reads: CASSVEQGSNEKLFF. In DNA form, the CDR3 reads TGTGCCAGCAGCGTAGAACAGGGGTCTAATGAAAAACTGTTTTTT.